The 2 T cell receptor beta chains below were found in one sample sequenced in a study of shared clonotypes between healthy human individuals. Clones were sequenced by immunoSEQ multiplex PCR, and TCRdb holds only the in-frame ones, with some missing. Of some 450,000 clones listed, roughly three quarters are singletons. The sequenced sample consisted of PBMCs. Receptors originate from a middle-aged woman in good health. Some clones in this sample may be carry-over from other donors' samples.

The chain combines TRBV7-8 with TRBJ2-7, with 11 bases that match TRBD1. The V gene's germline CDR1 is SGHVS and CDR2 FQNEAQ. J was trimmed by 6 bases and V by 5 bases; bases with no gene match: 3. This CDR3 region has 13 residues. CDR3 sequence: CASSTGTGGEQYF. Written as DNA, the CDR3 is TGTGCCAGCAGCACCGGGACAGGGGGCGAGCAGTACTTC.

The chain carries TRBV28 and TRBJ2-5; TRBD2 aligns across 8 bases. Germline V gives CDR1 MDHEN, CDR2 SYDVKM. This CDR3 spans 12 amino acids. The CDR3 region is CGVGGLVRTQYF. CDR3 coding DNA: TGTGGGGTGGGGGGACTAGTCAGGACCCAGTACTTC. Full variable domain (remainder filled in from reference TRBV28 and TRBJ2-5): DVKVTQSSRYLVKRTGEKVFLECVQDMDHENMFWYRQDPGLGLRLIYFSYDVKMKEKGDIPEGYSVSREKKERFSLILESASTNQTSMYLCGVGGLVRTQYFGPGTRLLVL.